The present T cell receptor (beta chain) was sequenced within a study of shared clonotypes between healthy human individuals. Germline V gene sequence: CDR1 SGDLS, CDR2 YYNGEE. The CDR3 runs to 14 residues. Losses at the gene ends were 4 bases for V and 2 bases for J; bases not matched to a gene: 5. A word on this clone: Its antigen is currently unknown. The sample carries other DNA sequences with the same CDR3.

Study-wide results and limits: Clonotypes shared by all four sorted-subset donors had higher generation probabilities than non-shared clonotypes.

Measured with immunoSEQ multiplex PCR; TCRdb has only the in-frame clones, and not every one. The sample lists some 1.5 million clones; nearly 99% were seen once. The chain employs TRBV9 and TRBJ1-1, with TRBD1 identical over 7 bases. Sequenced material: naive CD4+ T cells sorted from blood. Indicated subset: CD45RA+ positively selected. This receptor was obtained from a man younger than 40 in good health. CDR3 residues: CASSPHRGNTEAFF. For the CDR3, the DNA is TGTGCCAGCAGCCCCCACAGGGGAAACACTGAAGCTTTCTTT.